A single sample gave rise to the 3 T cell receptor beta chains below, sequenced in a study of T cell responses to AZD1222 COVID-19 vaccine. Generated by immunoSEQ multiplex PCR, the TCRdb table keeps only in-frame clones and is missing some. The sample gives more than 120,000 clones, approximately 94% of which show up once; around 4.7% is in the top ten. The source material was peripheral blood, sampled on day 0 of AZD1222 vaccination. The source of these receptors is an adult in good health.

The chain uses TRBV10-2 and TRBJ2-3; D tentatively reads TRBD1 or TRBD2 (5 bases each). Trimming removed 8 bases at V and 3 bases at J, with 12 bases between. CDR1 is WSHSY, CDR2 SAAADI, per germline. The CDR3 sequence is 13 residues long. The CDR3 sequence is CASGGSTTDTQYF. In DNA form, the CDR3 reads TGCGCCAGCGGGGGTAGTACTACAGATACGCAGTATTTT.

The CDR3 DNA reads as TGCGCCAGCAGCGGGGGGACAGGGGGCTACGAGCAGTACTTC. Translated: CASSGGTGGYEQYF. The chain joins TRBV5-1 to TRBJ2-7; 11 bases are shared with TRBD1. This CDR3 is built from 14 residues. Per the germline V gene, CDR1 is SGHRS and CDR2 is YFSETQ. V lost 4 bases to trimming and J lost 3 bases; unmatched junction nucleotides: 3.

V usage is TRBV6-5 and J usage is TRBJ1-3; no reliable D call. Per the germline V gene, CDR1 is MNHEY and CDR2 is SVGAGI. The CDR3 runs to 13 residues. V lost 5 bases and J lost 2, with 7 bases in between. CDR3 DNA: TGTGCCAGCAGTCCCCCGGCTGGAAACACCATATATTTT. It translates to CASSPPAGNTIYF.